The 20 T cell receptor beta chains given below trace back to one sample, sequenced in a study of CD8+ T cells in alopecia areata. cDNA reverse transcribed from extracted RNA served as the sequencing template. TCRdb's table, derived via immunoSEQ multiplex PCR, lists solely in-frame clones and lacks some. The sample includes approximately 210,000 clones, about 65% of them seen just once. Treatment noted: oral pan-JAK inhibitor, 5-10 mg twice daily. Sample: CD4+ T cells sorted from blood, taken at roughly week 49, from a patient treated with tofacitinib. The source of these receptors is a human donor with alopecia areata.

This clone was seen a single time. This CDR3 is missing its conserved last phenylalanine or tryptophan, likely due to a read error. No DNA is shown, since the ends of the CDR3 on it are uncertain; the CDR3 is the one TCRdb lists. This chain joins TRBV6-5 and TRBJ1-1. The CDR3 spans 9 amino acids, including both terminal residues. CDR1 is MNHEY and CDR2 is SVGAGI in the germline V gene. CDR3: CASSYLPGL.

In its sample, this clone was seen once. The chain joins TRBV5-1 to TRBJ2-5; D uncertain. From germline, CDR1 is SGHRS and CDR2 YFSETQ. V gave up 3 bases and J gave up 1 base, with 10 bases separating them. There are 14 residues in the CDR3. In DNA, the CDR3 is TGCGCCAGCAGCTCCGGACGGAGCCAAGAGACCCAGTACTTC. Residues: CASSSGRSQETQYF. Using reference TRBV5-1 and TRBJ2-5 for the parts outside the CDR3, the full variable domain is KAGVTQTPRYLIKTRGQQVTLSCSPISGHRSVSWYQQTPGQGLQFLFEYFSETQRNKGNFPGRFSGRQFSNSRSEMNVSTLELGDSALYLCASSSGRSQETQYFGPGTRLLVL.

This chain links TRBV9 with TRBJ1-1, with D possibly matching TRBD1 (5 bases). V dropped 4 bases and J dropped 4 bases, with 11 bases sitting between them. Germline V gives CDR1 SGDLS, CDR2 YYNGEE. This CDR3 is 13 amino acids long. CDR3: CASSPGTSTEAFF. The CDR3 coding sequence is TGTGCCAGCAGCCCCGGGACTTCCACTGAAGCTTTCTTT.

The chain has TRBV27 and TRBJ1-5; a weak D match, TRBD1 (5 bases). The length of the CDR3 is 13 residues. Germline V lookup: CDR1 MNHEY, CDR2 SMNVEV (reference sequence). Trimming stripped 6 bases from V and 8 bases from J, with 14 bases between. The CDR3 coding sequence is TGTGCCAGCAGCCCCGGGAGGGGCGAGCCCCAGCATTTT. It encodes CASSPGRGEPQHF.

The chain has TRBV19 and TRBJ2-3; D remains unclear. Trimming left V 5 bases short and J 1 base short, with 4 bases between. The CDR3 covers 12 residues. Germline V gene sequence: CDR1 LNHDA, CDR2 SQIVND (reference sequence). The CDR3 region has the DNA TGTGCCAGTAGTCAGGGCACAGATACGCAGTATTTT. It specifies CASSQGTDTQYF.

V is TRBV30 and J is TRBJ1-2; tentatively, D is TRBD1 (5 bases). V gave up 0 bases and J gave up 1 base, with 12 bases separating them. Per germline, CDR1 GTSNPN and CDR2 SVGIG (reference sequence). This CDR3 region has 15 residues. CDR3 nucleotide sequence: TGTGCCTGGAGTGTACAGGCAGGGCTTAACTATGGCTACACCTTC. Translation: CAWSVQAGLNYGYTF. The complete variable domain, with remaining parts taken from reference TRBV30 and TRBJ1-2, reads SQTIHQWPATLVQPVGSPLSLECTVEGTSNPNLYWYRQAAGRGLQLLFYSVGIGQISSEVPQNLSASRPQDRQFILSSKKLLLSDSGFYLCAWSVQAGLNYGYTFGSGTRLTVV.

The sample holds one count of this clone. The rearrangement joins TRBV7-2 to TRBJ1-6; TRBD1 agrees at 7 bases. Germline values: CDR1 SGHTA, CDR2 FQGNSA. V shed 0 bases and J 9 bases; nucleotides not matched to a gene: 8. This CDR3 region has 16 residues. The DNA for the CDR3 is TGTGCCAGCAGCTTAGCGGGCAGGGGGTTAGGTTCACCCCTCCACTTT. Translating gives CASSLAGRGLGSPLHF.

The gene calls are TRBV18 and TRBJ2-5, with no clear D. V shed 2 bases and J shed 5 bases, with 9 bases lying between them. This CDR3 is built from 13 residues. Germline V CDR1 and CDR2: KGHSH, LQKENI. The CDR3 DNA reads TGTGCCAGCTCACCATTGGGTGGGGAGACCCAGTACTTC. Amino acids: CASSPLGGETQYF.

There are a few counts of this clone. V is TRBV5-1 and J is TRBJ2-3, with 9 nucleotides matching TRBD2. V lost 5 bases and J lost 1; bases outside the gene matches: 5. The CDR3 length is 15 residues. Germline lookup yields CDR1 SGHRS and CDR2 YFSETQ. The CDR3 DNA is TGCGCCAGCAGAGAAGCGGGGGGCCGCACAGATACGCAGTATTTT. Translating gives CASREAGGRTDTQYF.

The table lists this clone with a count of one. The genes are TRBV6-6 and TRBJ2-1; no clear D gene. CDR1 MNHNY and CDR2 SVGAGI come from the germline V gene (reference sequence). The CDR3 contains 14 residues. Trimming left V 2 bases short and J 4 bases short, with 9 bases between. This CDR3 reads CASSYGGQYNEQFF. The CDR3 coding sequence is TGTGCCAGCAGTTACGGTGGGCAGTACAATGAGCAGTTCTTC.

This clone appeared a few times. DNA for the CDR3: TGCAGCGTTGAGGGACAGGGGGCACATTATAGCACAGATACGCAGTATTTT. Protein product: CSVEGQGAHYSTDTQYF. The chain combines TRBV29-1 with TRBJ2-3; 12 bases fit TRBD1. CDR1 and CDR2 from the germline V gene are SQVTM and ANQGSEA. This CDR3 comprises 17 residues. V lost 3 bases, J lost 0 bases, and 7 bases stayed unmatched.

This clone is deemed medium-sized (0.01 to 0.1%). The rearrangement links TRBV15 to TRBJ2-6; D gene uncertain. The CDR3 length is 16 residues. V shed 0 bases and J shed 0 bases, with 6 bases lying between them. Looked up from germline, CDR1 is LNHNV and CDR2 is YYDKDF (reference sequence). The CDR3 nucleotides read TGTGCCACCAGCAGAGAAGGAGACTCTGGGGCCAACGTCCTGACTTTC. Its protein is CATSREGDSGANVLTF. Using reference TRBV15 and TRBJ2-6 for the parts outside the CDR3, the full variable domain is DAMVIQNPRYQVTQFGKPVTLSCSQTLNHNVMYWYQQKSSQAPKLLFHYYDKDFNNEADTPDNFQSRRPNTSFCFLDIRSPGLGDTAMYLCATSREGDSGANVLTFGAGSRLTVL.

The rearrangement links TRBV18 to TRBJ2-5; 8 bases are a match to TRBD1. CDR3 length equals 14 residues. Germline-derived CDR1 and CDR2 are KGHSH and LQKENI. Germline trimming cut 2 bases from V and 3 bases from J; bases unmatched to any gene: 2. CDR3 nucleotide sequence: TGTGCCAGCTCACCATCGACAGGGGAAGAGACCCAGTACTTC. This sequence encodes CASSPSTGEETQYF.

To note about this clone: The junction does not match germline at one end; this may be a read error. The chain uses TRBV30 and TRBJ1-1; possible D gene TRBD1, 5 bases. This CDR3 comprises 12 residues. CDR1 is GTSNPN and CDR2 is SVGIG in the germline V gene (reference sequence). CDR3 residues: CAWSVRGREVEF. CDR3 nucleotides: TGTGCCTGGAGTGTCCGAGGCAGGGAGGTGGAGTTT.

The chain is built from TRBV4-3 and TRBJ1-6; no clear D gene. The CDR3 has 15 amino acids. The V end was cut by 0 bases, the J end by 4 bases, with 7 bases between. Germline V gene data show CDR1 as LGHNA and CDR2 as YSLEER. CDR3 residues: CASSQDEHYNSPLHF. DNA for the CDR3: TGCGCCAGCAGCCAAGATGAGCATTATAATTCACCCCTCCACTTT.

This chain links TRBV29-1 with TRBJ1-1; tentative D call: TRBD1 (6 bases). The germline CDR1 and CDR2 sequences are SQVTM and ANQGSEA. The CDR3 consists of 14 residues. The V and J ends lost 1 base and 11 bases respectively, with 20 bases between them. The CDR3 spells CSVEVNQVGGEAFF. DNA of the CDR3: TGCAGCGTTGAAGTCAACCAAGTAGGGGGTGAGGCTTTCTTT.

The chain carries TRBV7-3 and TRBJ1-1; 7 bases line up with TRBD1. Germline assignment: CDR1 SGHTA and CDR2 FQGTGA. The CDR3 loop spans 14 amino acids. The J segment lost 2 bases and the V segment lost 5 bases, leaving 5 bases of the junction unmatched. The CDR3 coding sequence is TGTGCCAGCAGCCGACAGGGTGCTAACACTGAAGCTTTCTTT. It is translated as CASSRQGANTEAFF. The whole variable domain, filled in from reference TRBV7-3 and TRBJ1-1, reads GAGVSQTPSNKVTEKGKYVELRCDPISGHTALYWYRQSLGQGPEFLIYFQGTGAADDSGLPNDRFFAVRPEGSVSTLKIQRTERGDSAVYLCASSRQGANTEAFFGQGTRLTVV.

CDR3 sequence: CASSQYVGTVYGYTF. As DNA, the CDR3 is TGCGCCAGCAGTCAATATGTTGGGACGGTCTATGGCTACACCTTC. This chain links TRBV23-1 with TRBJ1-2; TRBD1 might be the D (5 bases). TRBV23-1 is an open reading frame, and its role is uncertain. The CDR3 has 15 residues. V lost 1 base, J lost 4 bases, and 13 bases lay in between.

This clone has only a few counts. The same CDR3 also results from other DNA sequences found in this sample. The V gene is TRBV18, the J gene TRBJ2-7; 7 positions match TRBD1. CDR1 and CDR2 from the germline V gene are KGHSH and LQKENI. The CDR3 totals 13 residues. V lost 2 bases and J lost 4; bases outside the gene matches: 2. The CDR3 sequence: CASSPGTVYEQYF. The CDR3, as DNA: TGTGCCAGCTCACCAGGGACAGTGTACGAGCAGTACTTC.

This clone has a count of ten or more. This sequence joins TRBV5-1 and TRBJ2-3; D remains unclear. V was clipped by 0 bases and J by 2 bases, with 4 bases between them. The germline CDR1 and CDR2 sequences are SGHRS and YFSETQ. This CDR3 contains 13 residues. Here the CDR3 DNA reads TGCGCCAGCAGCTTGGGCAACACAGATACGCAGTATTTT. It specifies CASSLGNTDTQYF.